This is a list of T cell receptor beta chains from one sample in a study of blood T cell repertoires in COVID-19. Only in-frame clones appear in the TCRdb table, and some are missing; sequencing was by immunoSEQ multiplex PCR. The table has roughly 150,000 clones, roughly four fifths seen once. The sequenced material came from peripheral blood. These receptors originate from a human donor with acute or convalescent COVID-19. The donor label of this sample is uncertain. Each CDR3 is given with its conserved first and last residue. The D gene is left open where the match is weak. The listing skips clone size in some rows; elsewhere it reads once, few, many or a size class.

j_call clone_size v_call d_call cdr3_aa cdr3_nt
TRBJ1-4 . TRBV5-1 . CASSLAPGTNEKLFF TGCGCCAGCAGCTTGGCCCCGGGGACTAATGAAAAACTGTTTTTT
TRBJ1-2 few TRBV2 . CASRDTVLGGYTF TGTGCCAGCAGAGATACAGTCTTGGGCGGCTACACCTTC
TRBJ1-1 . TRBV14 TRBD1 CASSSRTGLGNTEAFF TGTGCCAGCAGCTCTCGGACAGGGCTAGGGAACACTGAAGCTTTCTTT
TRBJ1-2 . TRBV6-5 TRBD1 CASSYDRTGLVGGYTF TGTGCCAGCAGTTATGATCGGACAGGGCTCGTCGGCGGCTACACCTTC
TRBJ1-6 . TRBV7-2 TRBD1 CASSTDRGRSPLHF TGTGCCAGCAGCACGGACAGGGGAAGGTCACCCCTCCACTTT
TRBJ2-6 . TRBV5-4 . CASSLGGSGANVLTF TGTGCCAGCAGCTTGGGCGGATCTGGGGCCAACGTCCTGACTTTC
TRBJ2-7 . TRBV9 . CASSAEQGSYEQYF TGTGCCAGCAGCGCAGAACAGGGATCCTACGAGCAGTACTTC
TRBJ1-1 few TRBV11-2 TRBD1 CASSLDRGLARTEAFF TGTGCCAGCAGCTTAGACAGGGGGCTGGCTCGGACTGAAGCTTTCTTT
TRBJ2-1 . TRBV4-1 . CASSVAGRHNEQFF TGCGCCAGCAGCGTCGCGGGGCGCCACAATGAGCAGTTCTTC
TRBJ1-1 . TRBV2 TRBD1 CASSVAGGNTEAFF TGTGCCAGCAGTGTAGCAGGGGGGAACACTGAAGCTTTCTTT
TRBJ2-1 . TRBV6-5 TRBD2 CASHPTGGNNEQFF TGTGCCAGTCACCCTACGGGGGGAAACAATGAGCAGTTCTTC
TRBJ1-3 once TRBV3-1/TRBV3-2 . CASSQGLQGSGNTIYF TGTGCCAGCAGCCAAGGTTTACAGGGATCTGGAAACACCATATATTTT
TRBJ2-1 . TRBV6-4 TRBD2 CASSAAGGIYNEQFF TGTGCCAGCAGTGCAGCGGGGGGCATATACAATGAGCAGTTCTTC
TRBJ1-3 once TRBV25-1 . CASSESRRARGNTIYF TGTGCCAGCAGTGAATCTAGGAGGGCTAGGGGAAACACCATATATTTT
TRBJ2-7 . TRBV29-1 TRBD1 CSVAERTGNEQYF TGCAGCGTTGCCGAGCGGACAGGGAACGAGCAGTACTTC
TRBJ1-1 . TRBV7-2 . CASSFQPGGTEAFF TGTGCCAGCAGCTTCCAGCCAGGAGGGACTGAAGCTTTCTTT
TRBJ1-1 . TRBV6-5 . CASSWQLNTEAFF TGTGCCAGCAGTTGGCAGTTGAACACTGAAGCTTTCTTT
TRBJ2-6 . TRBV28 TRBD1 CASSSGGGSGANVLTF TGTGCCAGCAGTTCAGGGGGCGGCTCTGGGGCCAACGTCCTGACTTTC
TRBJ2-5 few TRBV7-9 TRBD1 CASSLFGQGETKETQYF TGTGCCAGCAGCTTATTCGGACAGGGGGAAACAAAAGAGACCCAGTACTTC
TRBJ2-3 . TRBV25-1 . CASSEIGQGRRDTQYF TGTGCCAGCAGTGAAATAGGGCAGGGGCGACGAGATACGCAGTATTTT
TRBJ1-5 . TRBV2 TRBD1 CASSQGQGKGQPQHF TGTGCCAGCAGCCAAGGACAGGGGAAGGGTCAGCCCCAGCATTTT
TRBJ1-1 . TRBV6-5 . CASKIQGNTEAFF TGTGCCAGCAAAATTCAGGGGAACACTGAAGCTTTCTTT
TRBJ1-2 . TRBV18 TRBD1 CASSPTGQGAPGYTF TGTGCCAGCTCACCAACGGGACAGGGGGCTCCTGGCTACACCTTC
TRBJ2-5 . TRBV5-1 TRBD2 CASRRGAEQETQYF TGCGCCAGCAGGCGGGGGGCTGAACAAGAGACCCAGTACTTC